The next 18 T cell receptor beta chains were all read from a single sample in a study of cytomegalovirus exposure and HLA in healthy donors (dated by TCRdb to 2016 to 2017). Library method: the immunoSEQ multiplex PCR assay. For the multiplex PCR, a mixture combining 60 forward primers for TCR Vbeta segments and 13 reverse primers for TCR Jbeta segments was used. TCRdb's version of the immuneACCESS table is confined to in-frame rearrangements and falls short of the full clone set. An unresolved V gene accounts for under half of the shortfall where checked; the remainder is of unknown origin. The sample has approximately 100,000 clones on record, about four fifths of them singletons. The ten largest make up 1.6% of the sample. The sample was PBMCs. These TCRs come from a man aged 50 or older in good health and CMV-seronegative.

This clone has just one count. The gene calls are TRBV18 and TRBJ1-3, with TRBD1 matching 7 bases. Trimming took 4 bases from V and 0 from J; bases not matched to a gene: 3. Germline lookup yields CDR1 KGHSH and CDR2 LQKENI. The CDR3 extends over 15 amino acids. The CDR3 loop is CASSLGQISGNTIYF. The CDR3, as DNA: TGTGCCAGCTCACTGGGACAGATCTCTGGAAACACCATATATTTT.

The genes are TRBV5-1 and TRBJ2-5, with D tentatively TRBD2 (5 bases). The J call could be wrong; TRBJ2-7 is a better fit for the DNA end. Germline-derived CDR1 and CDR2 are SGHRS and YFSETQ. The CDR3 is 12 amino acids. The CDR3 sequence: CASSREGYEQYF. In DNA, the CDR3 is TGCGCCAGCAGCCGGGAAGGCTACGAGCAGTACTTC.

A note on this clone: The germline gene is not matched at one end of the junction; a read error may be the cause. The V and J genes are TRBV4-1 and TRBJ2-7; D is perhaps TRBD1 (5 bases). Germline-derived CDR1 and CDR2 are MGHRA and YSYEKL. CDR3 size: 16 residues. CDR3 nucleotides: TGTGCCAGCAGCCAAGATTTTTTAGGGGTGAACTACGAGCAGTACTTC. It codes for CASSQDFLGVNYEQYF.

The V and J genes are TRBV10-3 and TRBJ1-3, with no clear D. Germline assignment: CDR1 ENHRY and CDR2 SYGVKD. With 11 bases removed from V and 1 base from J, the gap between germline ends came to 18 bases. The CDR3 loop spans 15 amino acids. CDR3 in amino acids: CASRATELSGNTIYF. The CDR3 nucleotides read TGTGCCTCCAGAGCGACGGAACTATCTGGAAACACCATATATTTT.

The rearrangement joins TRBV10-2 to TRBJ2-1; 10 bases are a match to TRBD2. Germline CDR1 is WSHSY and CDR2 is SAAADI. The CDR3 sequence is 16 residues long. V shed 1 base, J shed 4 bases, and the junction held 4 bases outside the gene matches. CDR3 region: CASSEYLAGAYNEQFF. In DNA form, the CDR3 reads TGCGCCAGCAGTGAGTATCTAGCGGGGGCGTACAATGAGCAGTTCTTC.

This chain joins TRBV6-5 and TRBJ2-3, with no clear D. Trimming shortened V by 4 bases and J by 1 base, and 12 bases separated the two germline ends. The CDR3 totals 15 residues. Germline V gene lookup returns CDR1 MNHEY and CDR2 SVGAGI. CDR3 coding DNA: TGTGCCAGCAGTTCCATCCTCTCAGGCACAGATACGCAGTATTTT. This sequence encodes CASSSILSGTDTQYF.

V is TRBV7-9 and J is TRBJ1-2; D unresolved. V dropped 5 bases and J dropped 4 bases, with 17 bases sitting between them. Germline assignment: CDR1 SEHNR and CDR2 FQNEAQ (reference sequence). The CDR3 is made up of 15 amino acids. The CDR3 loop is CASSQSSGQFYGYTF. CDR3 bases: TGTGCCAGCAGCCAGTCCTCTGGGCAGTTCTATGGCTACACCTTC.

The chain employs TRBV9 and TRBJ2-6; the D is unclear. Germline assignment: CDR1 SGDLS and CDR2 YYNGEE. Trimming cost V 4 bases and J 0 bases, with 11 bases left between them. The CDR3 spans 16 residues. CDR3 in amino acids: CASSSHRASGANVLTF. The CDR3 DNA reads as TGTGCCAGCAGCTCCCACAGAGCCTCTGGGGCCAACGTCCTGACTTTC. The whole variable domain, filled in from reference TRBV9 and TRBJ2-6, reads DSGVTQTPKHLITATGQRVTLRCSPRSGDLSVYWYQQSLDQGLQFLIQYYNGEERAKGNILERFSAQQFPDLHSELNLSSLELGDSALYFCASSSHRASGANVLTFGAGSRLTVL.

CDR3 nucleotide sequence: TGTGCCAGCAGTTCGTCCGGGACAGCTGATGTTAGCTCCTACAATGAGCAGTTCTTC. It encodes CASSSSGTADVSSYNEQFF. This chain joins TRBV7-8 and TRBJ2-1, with TRBD1 identical over 7 bases. In germline, CDR1 is SGHVS, CDR2 FQNEAQ. With 6 bases clipped from V and 0 bases from J, the junction kept 17 bases outside the gene matches. The CDR3 has 19 residues. Full variable domain (remainder filled in from reference TRBV7-8 and TRBJ2-1): GAGVSQSPRYKVAKRGQDVALRCDPISGHVSLFWYQQALGQGPEFLTYFQNEAQLDKSGLPSDRFFAERPEGSVSTLKIQRTQQEDSAVYLCASSSSGTADVSSYNEQFFGPGTRLTVL.

CDR3 region: CASSGGNYEQYV. In nucleotides, the CDR3 is TGCGCCAGCAGCGGGGGGAACTACGAGCAGTACGTC. The chain employs TRBV10-2 and TRBJ2-7; 7 bases map to TRBD2. CDR1 WSHSY and CDR2 SAAADI come from the germline V gene. The CDR3 loop spans 12 amino acids. J gave up 3 bases and V 6 bases, and 2 bases lay outside the gene matches.

Of note for this clone: Germline is not matched at one junction end, which may reflect a read error. This chain links TRBV6-1 with TRBJ1-2; weak D call: TRBD1 (5 bases). This CDR3 has 11 amino acids. Germline CDR1 MNHNS, CDR2 SASEGT. In nucleotides, the CDR3 is TGTGCCAGCAGTGAAGGTCTTAGACAGCACTTC. Protein: CASSEGLRQHF.

This chain uses TRBV27 with TRBJ2-7; 11 nucleotides agree with TRBD2. Losses at the gene ends were 7 bases for V and 3 bases for J; bases not matched to a gene: 8. CDR1 and CDR2 (germline): MNHEY, SMNVEV (reference sequence). There are 15 residues in the CDR3. The CDR3 is CASTVLAGGFYEQYF. The CDR3, as DNA: TGTGCCAGCACCGTTCTAGCGGGGGGCTTCTACGAGCAGTACTTC.

The chain joins TRBV7-2 to TRBJ2-2, with a tentative D call TRBD2 (6 bases). V gave up 1 base and J gave up 4 bases, with 7 bases separating them. CDR1 and CDR2 from the germline V gene are SGHTA and FQGNSA. This CDR3 has 14 residues. The CDR3 DNA reads TGTGCCAGCAGCTTAGAGCGGGTCACCGGGGAGCTGTTTTTT. This codes for CASSLERVTGELFF.

The chain links TRBV28 to TRBJ2-6; 7 bases agree with TRBD1. After removal of 8 bases from V and 1 base from J, the junction contained 11 bases not matched to a gene. The CDR3 spans 17 residues. Germline loops: CDR1 MDHEN, CDR2 SYDVKM. The CDR3 DNA reads TGTGCCAGCCATACTCTTCGACAGGGATCTGGGGCCAACGTCCTGACTTTC. This translates into CASHTLRQGSGANVLTF.

The chain employs TRBV6-1 and TRBJ1-4; D possibly corresponds to TRBD1 (6 bases). Trimming pared 2 bases from V and 0 bases from J, leaving 13 bases between. The CDR3 runs 17 residues. The V gene's germline CDR1 is MNHNS and CDR2 SASEGT. In DNA, the CDR3 is TGTGCCAGCAGTGAACCTATGGACAGTGCAACTAATGAAAAACTGTTTTTT. Protein: CASSEPMDSATNEKLFF.

This clone occurred once. This chain joins TRBV28 and TRBJ1-1; TRBD1 might be the D (6 bases). The V gene lost 7 bases and the J gene lost 4 bases, with 10 bases spanning the gap. The CDR3 is made up of 12 amino acids. Germline V gives CDR1 MDHEN, CDR2 SYDVKM. DNA for the CDR3: TGTGCCAGCACCGGGGGGGCCACTGAAGCTTTCTTT. The encoded protein is CASTGGATEAFF.

This clone has a handful of counts. V usage is TRBV2 and J usage is TRBJ2-5, with TRBD2 as a possible D gene (5 bases). Germline V gene data show CDR1 as SNHLY and CDR2 as FYNNEI. This CDR3 is 11 amino acids long. Trimming took 9 bases from V and 12 from J, leaving 17 bases between them. The CDR3 reads CASSRPGVEYF. For the CDR3, the DNA is TGTGCCAGTTCCCGCCCCGGGGTCGAGTACTTC. Full variable domain (remainder filled in from reference TRBV2 and TRBJ2-5): EPEVTQTPSHQVTQMGQEVILRCVPISNHLYFYWYRQILGQKVEFLVSFYNNEISEKSEIFDDQFSVERPDGSNFTLKIRSTKLEDSAMYFCASSRPGVEYFGPGTRLLVL.

The chain is built from TRBV6-5 and TRBJ2-5, with a weak D call TRBD2 (5 bases). Germline V CDR1 and CDR2: MNHEY, SVGAGI. V lost 7 bases and J 11 bases, leaving 20 bases between the germline ends. The CDR3 has 13 amino acids. In DNA form, the CDR3 reads TGTGCCAGCAAACGGGAAGCGGTCGAGAAGCAGTACTTC. Protein product: CASKREAVEKQYF.